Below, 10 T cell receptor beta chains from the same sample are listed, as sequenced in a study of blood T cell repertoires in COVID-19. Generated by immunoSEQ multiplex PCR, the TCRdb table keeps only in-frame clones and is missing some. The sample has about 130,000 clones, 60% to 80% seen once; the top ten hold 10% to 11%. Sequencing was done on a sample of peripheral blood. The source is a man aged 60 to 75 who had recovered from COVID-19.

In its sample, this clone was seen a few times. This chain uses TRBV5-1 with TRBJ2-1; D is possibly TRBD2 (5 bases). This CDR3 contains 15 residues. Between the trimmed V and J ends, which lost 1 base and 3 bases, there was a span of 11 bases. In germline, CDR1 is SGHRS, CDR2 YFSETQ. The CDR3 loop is CASSLTSTIYNEQFF. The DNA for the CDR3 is TGCGCCAGCAGCTTGACTAGTACTATCTACAATGAGCAGTTCTTC.

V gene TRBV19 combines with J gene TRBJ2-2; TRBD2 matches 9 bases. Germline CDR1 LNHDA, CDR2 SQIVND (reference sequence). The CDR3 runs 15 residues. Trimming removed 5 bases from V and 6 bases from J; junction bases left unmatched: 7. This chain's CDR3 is CASSAIAGVAGELFF. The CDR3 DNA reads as TGTGCCAGTAGTGCAATAGCGGGGGTGGCCGGGGAGCTGTTTTTT.

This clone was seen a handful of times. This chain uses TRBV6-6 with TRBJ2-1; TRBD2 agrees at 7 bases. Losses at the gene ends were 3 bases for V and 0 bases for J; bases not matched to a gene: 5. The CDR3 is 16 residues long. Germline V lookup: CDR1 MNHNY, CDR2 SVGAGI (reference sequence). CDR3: CASSYRGGSSYNEQFF. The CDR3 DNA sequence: TGTGCCAGCAGTTATCGGGGCGGGAGCTCCTACAATGAGCAGTTCTTC.

Here the CDR3 DNA reads TGTGCCAGCAGCCCGGGACAGGGGGCAGGACAGCCCCAGCATTTT. Its translation is CASSPGQGAGQPQHF. This chain joins TRBV7-9 and TRBJ1-5; TRBD1 matches 12 bases. CDR1 is SEHNR, CDR2 FQNEAQ, per germline (reference sequence). The trim removed 5 bases at V and 7 bases at J, leaving 6 bases unmatched. The CDR3 is 15 amino acids.

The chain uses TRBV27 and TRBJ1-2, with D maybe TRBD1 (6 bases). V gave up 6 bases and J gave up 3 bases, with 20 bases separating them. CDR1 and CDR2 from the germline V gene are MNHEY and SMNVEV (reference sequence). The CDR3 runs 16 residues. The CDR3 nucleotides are TGTGCCAGCAGGCAGACAGGACCCGGGGGGGACTATGGCTACACCTTC. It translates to CASRQTGPGGDYGYTF.

CDR3 DNA sequence: TGTGCCTGGGACGGACAATCGAATGAGCAGTTCTTC. Translating it yields CAWDGQSNEQFF. V gene TRBV30 combines with J gene TRBJ2-1; tentatively, D is TRBD1 (5 bases). The V gene lost 5 bases and the J gene lost 7 bases, with 12 bases spanning the gap. This CDR3 has 12 amino acids. CDR1 and CDR2 from the germline V gene are GTSNPN and SVGIG (reference sequence). Drawing the rest from reference TRBV30 and TRBJ2-1, the complete variable domain is SQTIHQWPATLVQPVGSPLSLECTVEGTSNPNLYWYRQAAGRGLQLLFYSVGIGQISSEVPQNLSASRPQDRQFILSSKKLLLSDSGFYLCAWDGQSNEQFFGPGTRLTVL.

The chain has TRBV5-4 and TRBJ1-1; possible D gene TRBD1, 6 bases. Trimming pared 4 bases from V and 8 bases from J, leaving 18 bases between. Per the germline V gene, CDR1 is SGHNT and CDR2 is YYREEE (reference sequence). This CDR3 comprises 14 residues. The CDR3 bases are TGTGCCAGCAGCGAGGGACACCCCGTAGCAGAAGCTTTCTTT. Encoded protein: CASSEGHPVAEAFF. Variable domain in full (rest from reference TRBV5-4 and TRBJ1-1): ETGVTQSPTHLIKTRGQQVTLRCSSQSGHNTVSWYQQALGQGPQFIFQYYREEENGRGNFPPRFSGLQFPNYSSELNVNALELDDSALYLCASSEGHPVAEAFFGQGTRLTVV.

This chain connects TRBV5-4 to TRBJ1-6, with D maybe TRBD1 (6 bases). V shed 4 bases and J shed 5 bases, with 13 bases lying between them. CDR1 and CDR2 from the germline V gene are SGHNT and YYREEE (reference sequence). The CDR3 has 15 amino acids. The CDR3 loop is CASSVGTSNNSPLHF. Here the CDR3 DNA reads TGTGCCAGCAGCGTGGGGACATCTAATAATTCACCCCTCCACTTT.

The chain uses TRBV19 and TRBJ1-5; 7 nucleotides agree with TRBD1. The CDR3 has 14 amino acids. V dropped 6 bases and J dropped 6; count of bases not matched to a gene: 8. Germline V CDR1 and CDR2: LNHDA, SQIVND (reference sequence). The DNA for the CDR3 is TGTGCCAGTAGGCGACAGGGTGATACTCAGCCCCAGCATTTT. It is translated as CASRRQGDTQPQHF.

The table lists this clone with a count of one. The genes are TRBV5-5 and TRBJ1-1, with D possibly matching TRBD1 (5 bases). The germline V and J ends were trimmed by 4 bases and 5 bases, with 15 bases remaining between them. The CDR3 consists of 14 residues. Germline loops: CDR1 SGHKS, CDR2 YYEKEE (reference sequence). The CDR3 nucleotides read TGTGCCAGCAGCCTGGGGCACCGGGGAACTGAAGCTTTCTTT. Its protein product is CASSLGHRGTEAFF.